What follows is one T cell receptor beta chain and its context. The antigen remains undetermined. The DNA is left out, because the CDR3 cannot be placed on it with certainty; the CDR3 is given as TCRdb lists it. This entry is derived from a study of blood T cells in healthy people across ages. Study background: Using template switching, researchers captured about one barcoded beta molecule for each two T cells.

CDR1 and CDR2 (germline): SGHRS, YFSETQ. The CDR3 length is 15 residues, termini included. Primed by a sample-barcoded 5' primer and a J-beta primer mix, a second PCR proceeded for 7 to 11 cycles. Each cDNA molecule, via a template-switch adaptor with 12 random nucleotides, was tagged. CDR3-containing paired-end reads numbering at least 2.5 million came from each sample. TCRdb called the 5' RACE reads again in MiXCR, with one record for every CDR3 protein. The table has roughly 700,000 distinct CDR3 sequences, around 49% seen once; the top ten hold around a third. The study, taken as a whole, reports: Significant beta diversity loss was already apparent by age approximately 42, declining roughly linearly.

This sequence originates from a woman aged 60 to 75 in good health. The rearrangement joins TRBV5-1 to TRBJ2-7; the DNA was not compared with TRBD2, the D call given in the table. The sequenced sample was blood. The CDR3 here is CASSFGPGEYETQYF.